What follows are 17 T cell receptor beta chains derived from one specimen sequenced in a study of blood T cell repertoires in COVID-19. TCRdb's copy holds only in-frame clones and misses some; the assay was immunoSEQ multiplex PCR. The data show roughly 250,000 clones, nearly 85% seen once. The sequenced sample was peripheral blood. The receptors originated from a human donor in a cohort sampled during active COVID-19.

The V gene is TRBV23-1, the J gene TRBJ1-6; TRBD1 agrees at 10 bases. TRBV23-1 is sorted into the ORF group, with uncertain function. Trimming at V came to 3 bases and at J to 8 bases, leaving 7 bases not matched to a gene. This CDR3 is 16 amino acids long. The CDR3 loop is CASSHSPGQGYSPLHF. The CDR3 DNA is TGCGCCAGCAGTCATTCCCCGGGACAGGGGTATTCACCCCTCCACTTT.

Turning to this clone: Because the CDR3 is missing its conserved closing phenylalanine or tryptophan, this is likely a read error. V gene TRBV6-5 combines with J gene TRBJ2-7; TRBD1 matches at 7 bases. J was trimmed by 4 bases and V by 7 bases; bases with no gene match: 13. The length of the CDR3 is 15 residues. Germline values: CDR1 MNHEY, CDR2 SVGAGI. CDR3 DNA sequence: TGTGCCAGCACCCGGCGAGGGGGCGATTTTTACGAGCAGTACCTC. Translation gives CASTRRGGDFYEQYL.

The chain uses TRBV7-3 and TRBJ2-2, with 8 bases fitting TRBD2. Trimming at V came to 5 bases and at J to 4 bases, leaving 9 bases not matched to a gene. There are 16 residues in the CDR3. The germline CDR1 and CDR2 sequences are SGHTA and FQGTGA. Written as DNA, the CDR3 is TGTGCCAGCAGCCCGGGGGGGGGCCCCCGCACCGGGGAGCTGTTTTTT. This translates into CASSPGGGPRTGELFF.

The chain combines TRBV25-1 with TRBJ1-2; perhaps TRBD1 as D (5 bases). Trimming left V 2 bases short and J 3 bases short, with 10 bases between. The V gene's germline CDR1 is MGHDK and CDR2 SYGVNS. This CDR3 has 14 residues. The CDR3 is CASSETDRYYGYTF. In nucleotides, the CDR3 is TGTGCCAGCAGTGAAACCGACAGATACTATGGCTACACCTTC.

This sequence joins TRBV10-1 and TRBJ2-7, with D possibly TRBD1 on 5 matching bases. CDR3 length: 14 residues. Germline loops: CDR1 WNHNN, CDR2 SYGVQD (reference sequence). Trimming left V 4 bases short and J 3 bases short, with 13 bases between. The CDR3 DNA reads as TGCGCCAGCAGTGGTCGTGGAAGGGGCTACGAGCAGTACTTC. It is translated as CASSGRGRGYEQYF.

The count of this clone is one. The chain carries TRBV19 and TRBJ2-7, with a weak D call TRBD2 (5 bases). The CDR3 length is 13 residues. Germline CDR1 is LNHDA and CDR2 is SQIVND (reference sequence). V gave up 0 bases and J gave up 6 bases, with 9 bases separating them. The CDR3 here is CASSIDRGTEQYF. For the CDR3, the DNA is TGTGCCAGTAGTATAGATCGGGGTACCGAGCAGTACTTC.

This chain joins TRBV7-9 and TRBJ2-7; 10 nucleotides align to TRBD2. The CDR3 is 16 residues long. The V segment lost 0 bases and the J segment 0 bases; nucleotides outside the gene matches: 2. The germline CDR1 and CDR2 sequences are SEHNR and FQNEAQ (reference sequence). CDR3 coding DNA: TGTGCCAGCAGCTTAGCTAGCGGGAGGACCTCCTACGAGCAGTACTTC. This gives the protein CASSLASGRTSYEQYF.

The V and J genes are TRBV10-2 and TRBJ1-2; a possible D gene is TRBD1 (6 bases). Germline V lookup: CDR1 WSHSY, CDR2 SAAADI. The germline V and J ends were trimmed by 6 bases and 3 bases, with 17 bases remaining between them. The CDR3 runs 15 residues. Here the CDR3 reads CASSVKTGVDYGYTF. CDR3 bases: TGCGCCAGCAGCGTAAAGACAGGAGTTGACTATGGCTACACCTTC.

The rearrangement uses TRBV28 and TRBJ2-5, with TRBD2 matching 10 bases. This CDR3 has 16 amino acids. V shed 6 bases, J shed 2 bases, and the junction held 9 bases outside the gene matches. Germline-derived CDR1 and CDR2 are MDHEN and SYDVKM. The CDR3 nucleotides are TGTGCCAGCAGCCCTCGGGGTAGCGGGGGGCAAGAGACCCAGTACTTC. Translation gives CASSPRGSGGQETQYF.

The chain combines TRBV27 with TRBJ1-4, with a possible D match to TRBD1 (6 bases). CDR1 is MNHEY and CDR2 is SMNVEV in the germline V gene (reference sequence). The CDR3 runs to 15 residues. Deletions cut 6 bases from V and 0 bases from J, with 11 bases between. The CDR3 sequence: CASRTQGATNEKLFF. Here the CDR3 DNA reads TGTGCCAGCAGAACACAGGGTGCAACTAATGAAAAACTGTTTTTT.

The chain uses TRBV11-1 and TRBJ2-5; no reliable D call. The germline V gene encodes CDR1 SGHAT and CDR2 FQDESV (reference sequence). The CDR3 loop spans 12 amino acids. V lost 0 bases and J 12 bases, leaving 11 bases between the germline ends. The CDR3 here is CASSLAQAKEYF. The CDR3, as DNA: TGTGCCAGCAGCTTAGCTCAGGCGAAGGAGTACTTC.

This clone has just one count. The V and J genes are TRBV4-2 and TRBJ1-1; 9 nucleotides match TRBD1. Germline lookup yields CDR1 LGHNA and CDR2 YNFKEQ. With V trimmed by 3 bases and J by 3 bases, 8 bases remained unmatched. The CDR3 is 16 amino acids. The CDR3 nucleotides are TGTGCCAGCAGCCACGGGACAGGGCCTGGACACACTGAAGCTTTCTTT. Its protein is CASSHGTGPGHTEAFF.

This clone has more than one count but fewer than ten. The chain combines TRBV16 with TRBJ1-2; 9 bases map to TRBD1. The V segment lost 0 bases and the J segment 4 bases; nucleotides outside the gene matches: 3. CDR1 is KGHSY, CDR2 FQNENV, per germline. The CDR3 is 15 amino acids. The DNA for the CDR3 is TGTGCCAGCAGCCAATCCCCACAGGGGGCCTATGGCTACACCTTC. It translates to CASSQSPQGAYGYTF.

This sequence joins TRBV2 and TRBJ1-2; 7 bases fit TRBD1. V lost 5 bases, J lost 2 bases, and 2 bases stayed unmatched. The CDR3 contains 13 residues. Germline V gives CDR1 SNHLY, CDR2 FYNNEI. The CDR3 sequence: CASSLDRNYGYTF. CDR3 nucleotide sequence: TGTGCCAGCAGTTTGGACAGGAACTATGGCTACACCTTC. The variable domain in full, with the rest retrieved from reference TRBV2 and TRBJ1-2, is EPEVTQTPSHQVTQMGQEVILRCVPISNHLYFYWYRQILGQKVEFLVSFYNNEISEKSEIFDDQFSVERPDGSNFTLKIRSTKLEDSAMYFCASSLDRNYGYTFGSGTRLTVV.

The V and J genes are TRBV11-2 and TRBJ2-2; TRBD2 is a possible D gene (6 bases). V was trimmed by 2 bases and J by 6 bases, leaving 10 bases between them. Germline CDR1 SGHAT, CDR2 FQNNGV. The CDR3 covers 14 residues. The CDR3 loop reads CASSLRRDAGELFF. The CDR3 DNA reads TGTGCCAGCAGCTTACGGCGGGATGCCGGGGAGCTGTTTTTT.

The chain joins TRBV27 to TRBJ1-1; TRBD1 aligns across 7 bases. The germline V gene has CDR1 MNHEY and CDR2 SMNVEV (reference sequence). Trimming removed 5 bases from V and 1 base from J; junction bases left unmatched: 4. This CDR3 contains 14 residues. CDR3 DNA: TGTGCCAGCAGTCGCGGACAGGCGAACACTGAAGCTTTCTTT. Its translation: CASSRGQANTEAFF.

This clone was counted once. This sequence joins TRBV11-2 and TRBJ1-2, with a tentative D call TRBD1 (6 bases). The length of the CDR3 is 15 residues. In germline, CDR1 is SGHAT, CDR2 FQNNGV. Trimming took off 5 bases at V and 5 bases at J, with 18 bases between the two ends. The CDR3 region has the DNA TGTGCCAGCAGCCCAGAACAGGGCCATTGGTATGGCTACACCTTC. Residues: CASSPEQGHWYGYTF.